There are a few counts of the clone carrying this TCR beta chain. Its antigen is still unknown. MiXCR was run by TCRdb on the 5' RACE reads, yielding one entry per CDR3 protein. The sample includes approximately 350,000 distinct CDR3 sequences, 20% of them seen just once. The data were obtained in a study of CD8 T cells in ankylosing spondylitis. Study results and limitations: A subset of motif variants has previously been described in the synovial fluid and blood of reactive arthritis.

CDR1 is KGHSH and CDR2 is LQKENI in the germline V gene. The CDR3 consists of 17 residues. Trimming removed 4 bases from V and 2 bases from J; junction bases left unmatched: 12. This rearrangement joins TRBV18 to TRBJ2-7, with TRBD1 matching 9 bases. The TCR sequence derives from a male donor with ankylosing spondylitis or in good health (not recorded which). The sample consisted of blood, either unsorted or a sorted T cell fraction (not recorded which). The CDR3 here is CASSLYSGTGIPYEQYF. CDR3 in DNA: TGTGCCAGCTCACTCTACTCCGGGACAGGGATTCCCTACGAGCAGTACTTC.